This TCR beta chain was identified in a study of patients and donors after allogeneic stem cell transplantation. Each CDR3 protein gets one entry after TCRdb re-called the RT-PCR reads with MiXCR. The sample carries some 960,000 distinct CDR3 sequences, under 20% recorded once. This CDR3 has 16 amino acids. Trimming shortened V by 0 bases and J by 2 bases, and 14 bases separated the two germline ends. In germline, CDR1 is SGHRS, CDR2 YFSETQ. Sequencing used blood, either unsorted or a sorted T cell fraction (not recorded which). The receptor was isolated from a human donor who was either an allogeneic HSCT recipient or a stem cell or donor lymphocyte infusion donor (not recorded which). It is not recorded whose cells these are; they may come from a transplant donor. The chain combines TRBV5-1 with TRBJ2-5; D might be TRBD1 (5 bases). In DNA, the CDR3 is TGCGCCAGCAGCTTGGTAGGGGCAGGCCTTCAAGAGACCCAGTACTTC. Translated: CASSLVGAGLQETQYF.